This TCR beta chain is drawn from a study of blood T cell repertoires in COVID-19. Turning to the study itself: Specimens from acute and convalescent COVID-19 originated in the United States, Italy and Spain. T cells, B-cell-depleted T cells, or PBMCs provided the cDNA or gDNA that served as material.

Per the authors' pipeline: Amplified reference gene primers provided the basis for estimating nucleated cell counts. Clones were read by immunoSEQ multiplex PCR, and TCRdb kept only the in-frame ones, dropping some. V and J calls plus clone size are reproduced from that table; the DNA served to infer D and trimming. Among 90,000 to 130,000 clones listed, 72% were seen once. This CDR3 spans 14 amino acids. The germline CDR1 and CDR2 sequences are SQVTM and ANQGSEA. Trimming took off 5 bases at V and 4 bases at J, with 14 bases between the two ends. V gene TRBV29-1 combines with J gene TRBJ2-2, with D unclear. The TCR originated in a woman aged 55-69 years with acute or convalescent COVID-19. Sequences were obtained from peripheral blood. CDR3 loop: CSVRPPGITGELFF. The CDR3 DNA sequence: TGCAGCGTTCGGCCCCCGGGTATCACCGGGGAGCTGTTTTTT.